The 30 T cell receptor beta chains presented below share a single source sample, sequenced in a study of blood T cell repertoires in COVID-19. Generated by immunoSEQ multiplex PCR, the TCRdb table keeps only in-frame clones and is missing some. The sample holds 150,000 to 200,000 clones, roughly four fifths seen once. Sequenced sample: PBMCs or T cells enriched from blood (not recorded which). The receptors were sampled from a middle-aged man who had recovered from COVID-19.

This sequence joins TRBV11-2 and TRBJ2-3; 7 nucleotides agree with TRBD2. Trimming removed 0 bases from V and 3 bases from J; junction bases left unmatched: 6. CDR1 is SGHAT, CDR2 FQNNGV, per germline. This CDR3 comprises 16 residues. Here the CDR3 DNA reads TGTGCCAGCAGCTTAGATAGGGAGGGGCGAACAGATACGCAGTATTTT. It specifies CASSLDREGRTDTQYF.

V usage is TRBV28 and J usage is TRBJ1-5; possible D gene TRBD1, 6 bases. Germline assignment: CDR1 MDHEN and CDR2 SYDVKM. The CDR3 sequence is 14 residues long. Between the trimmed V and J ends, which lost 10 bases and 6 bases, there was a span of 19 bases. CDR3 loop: CATSSAGDTQPQHF. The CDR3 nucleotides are TGTGCCACCTCCTCGGCGGGGGACACTCAGCCCCAGCATTTT.

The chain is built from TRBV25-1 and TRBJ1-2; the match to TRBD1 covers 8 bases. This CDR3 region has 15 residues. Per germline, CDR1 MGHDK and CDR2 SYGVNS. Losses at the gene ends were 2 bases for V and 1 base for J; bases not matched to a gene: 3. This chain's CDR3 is CASSEGTGNNYGYTF. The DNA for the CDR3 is TGTGCCAGCAGTGAAGGGACAGGCAATAACTATGGCTACACCTTC.

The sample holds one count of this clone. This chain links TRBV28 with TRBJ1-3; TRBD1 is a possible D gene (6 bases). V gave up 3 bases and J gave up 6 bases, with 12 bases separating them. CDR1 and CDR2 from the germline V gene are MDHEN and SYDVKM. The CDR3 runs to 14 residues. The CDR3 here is CASSFPGHENTIYF. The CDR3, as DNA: TGTGCCAGCAGTTTTCCGGGACACGAAAACACCATATATTTT.

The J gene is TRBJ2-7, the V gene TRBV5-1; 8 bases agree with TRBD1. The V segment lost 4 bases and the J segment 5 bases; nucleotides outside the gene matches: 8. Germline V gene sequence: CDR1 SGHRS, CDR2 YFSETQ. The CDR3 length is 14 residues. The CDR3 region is CASSVLDRAHEQYF. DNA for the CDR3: TGCGCCAGCAGCGTGCTGGACAGGGCACACGAGCAGTACTTC.

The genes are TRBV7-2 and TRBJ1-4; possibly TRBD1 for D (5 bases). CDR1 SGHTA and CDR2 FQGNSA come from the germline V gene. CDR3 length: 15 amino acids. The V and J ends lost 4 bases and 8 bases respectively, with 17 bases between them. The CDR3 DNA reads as TGTGCCAGCAGCTCCCGGGGGGGAGTAGGGGAAAAACTGTTTTTT. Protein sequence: CASSSRGGVGEKLFF. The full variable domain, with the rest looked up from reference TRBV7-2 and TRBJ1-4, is GAGVSQSPSNKVTEKGKDVELRCDPISGHTALYWYRQSLGQGLEFLIYFQGNSAPDKSGLPSDRFSAERTGGSVSTLTIQRTQQEDSAVYLCASSSRGGVGEKLFFGSGTQLSVL.

This CDR3 reads CASSANQGGFGGYTF. The CDR3 nucleotides are TGCGCCAGCAGCGCGAATCAGGGGGGCTTTGGAGGCTACACCTTC. The chain links TRBV5-1 to TRBJ1-2; 7 nucleotides agree with TRBD1. This CDR3 spans 15 amino acids. Germline V gives CDR1 SGHRS, CDR2 YFSETQ. The ends lost 4 bases at V and 8 bases at J; junction bases unmatched: 14.

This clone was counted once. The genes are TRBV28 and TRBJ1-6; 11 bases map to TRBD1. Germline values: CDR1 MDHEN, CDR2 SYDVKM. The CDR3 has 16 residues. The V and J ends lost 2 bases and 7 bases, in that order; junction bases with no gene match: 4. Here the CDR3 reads CASSLTGTGGNSPLHF. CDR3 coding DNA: TGTGCCAGCAGTTTAACCGGGACAGGGGGAAATTCACCCCTCCACTTT. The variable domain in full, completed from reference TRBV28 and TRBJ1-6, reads DVKVTQSSRYLVKRTGEKVFLECVQDMDHENMFWYRQDPGLGLRLIYFSYDVKMKEKGDIPEGYSVSREKKERFSLILESASTNQTSMYLCASSLTGTGGNSPLHFGNGTRLTVT.

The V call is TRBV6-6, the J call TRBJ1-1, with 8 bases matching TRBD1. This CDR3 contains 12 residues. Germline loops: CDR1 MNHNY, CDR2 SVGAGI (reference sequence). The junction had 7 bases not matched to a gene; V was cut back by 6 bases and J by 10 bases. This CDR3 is CASSQGATSAFF. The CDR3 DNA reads TGTGCCAGCAGCCAGGGGGCAACCTCAGCTTTCTTT.

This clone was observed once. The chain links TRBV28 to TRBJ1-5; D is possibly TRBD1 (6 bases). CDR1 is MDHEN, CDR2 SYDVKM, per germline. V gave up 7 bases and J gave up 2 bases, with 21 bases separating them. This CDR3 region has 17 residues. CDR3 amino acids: CASTLRGARGGNQPQHF. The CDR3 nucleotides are TGTGCCAGCACCCTGCGGGGGGCCAGGGGAGGCAATCAGCCCCAGCATTTT.

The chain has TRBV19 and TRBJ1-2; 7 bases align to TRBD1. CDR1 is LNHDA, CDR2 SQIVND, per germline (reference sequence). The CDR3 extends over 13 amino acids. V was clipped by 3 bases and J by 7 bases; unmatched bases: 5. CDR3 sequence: CASSMQGDVGYTF. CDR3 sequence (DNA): TGTGCCAGTAGTATGCAGGGGGACGTTGGCTACACCTTC.

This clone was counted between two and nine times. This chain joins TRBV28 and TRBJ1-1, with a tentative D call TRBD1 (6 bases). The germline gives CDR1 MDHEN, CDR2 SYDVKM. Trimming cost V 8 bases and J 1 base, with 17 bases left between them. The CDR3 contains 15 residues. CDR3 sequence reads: CASPPRQVANTEAFF. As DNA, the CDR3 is TGTGCCAGCCCCCCTCGACAGGTCGCGAACACTGAAGCTTTCTTT.

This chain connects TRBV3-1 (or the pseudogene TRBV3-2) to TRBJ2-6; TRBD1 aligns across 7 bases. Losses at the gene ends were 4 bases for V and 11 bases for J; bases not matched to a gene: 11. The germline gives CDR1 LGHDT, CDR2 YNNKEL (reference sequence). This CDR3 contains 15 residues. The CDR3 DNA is TGTGCCAGCAGCCCCCCCGGTGCAGGGACAGACGTCCTGACTTTC. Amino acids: CASSPPGAGTDVLTF.

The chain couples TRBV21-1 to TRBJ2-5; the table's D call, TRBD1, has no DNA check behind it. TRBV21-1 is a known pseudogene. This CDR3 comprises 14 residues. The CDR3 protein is CASSKKGREETQYF. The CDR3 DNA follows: TGTGCCAGCAGCAAAAAGGGCAGGGAAGAGACCCAGTACTTC.

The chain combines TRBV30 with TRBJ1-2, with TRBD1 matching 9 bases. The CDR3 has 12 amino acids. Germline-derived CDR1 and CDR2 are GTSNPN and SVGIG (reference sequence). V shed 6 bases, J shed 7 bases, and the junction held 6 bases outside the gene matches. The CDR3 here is CACGQGLSGYTF. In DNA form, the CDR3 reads TGTGCCTGCGGACAGGGGTTATCTGGCTACACCTTC. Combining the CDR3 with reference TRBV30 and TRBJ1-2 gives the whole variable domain SQTIHQWPATLVQPVGSPLSLECTVEGTSNPNLYWYRQAAGRGLQLLFYSVGIGQISSEVPQNLSASRPQDRQFILSSKKLLLSDSGFYLCACGQGLSGYTFGSGTRLTVV.

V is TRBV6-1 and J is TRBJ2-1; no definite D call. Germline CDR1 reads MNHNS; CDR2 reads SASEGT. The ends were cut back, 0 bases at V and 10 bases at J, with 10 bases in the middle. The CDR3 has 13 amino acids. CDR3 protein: CASSEARAREQFF. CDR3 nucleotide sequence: TGTGCCAGCAGTGAAGCGCGAGCTCGGGAGCAGTTCTTC.

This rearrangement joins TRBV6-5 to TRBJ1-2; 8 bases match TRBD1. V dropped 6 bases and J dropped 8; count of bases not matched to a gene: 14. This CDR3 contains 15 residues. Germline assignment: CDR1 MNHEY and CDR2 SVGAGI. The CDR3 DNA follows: TGTGCCAGCAGACAGACGCGGACAGGGCTGGACGGCTACACCTTC. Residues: CASRQTRTGLDGYTF.

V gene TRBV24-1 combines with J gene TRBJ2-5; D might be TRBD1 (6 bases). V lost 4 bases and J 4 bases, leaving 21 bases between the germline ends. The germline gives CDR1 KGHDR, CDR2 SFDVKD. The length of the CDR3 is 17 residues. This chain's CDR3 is CATSDFKQGFRAETQYF. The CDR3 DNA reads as TGTGCCACCAGTGACTTCAAACAGGGATTTCGGGCAGAGACCCAGTACTTC.

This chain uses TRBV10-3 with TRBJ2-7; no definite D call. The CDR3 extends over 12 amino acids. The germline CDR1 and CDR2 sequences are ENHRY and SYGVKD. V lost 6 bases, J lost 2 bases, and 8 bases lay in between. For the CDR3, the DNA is TGTGCCATCAGAAAATCCACCTACGAGCAGTACTTC. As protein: CAIRKSTYEQYF.

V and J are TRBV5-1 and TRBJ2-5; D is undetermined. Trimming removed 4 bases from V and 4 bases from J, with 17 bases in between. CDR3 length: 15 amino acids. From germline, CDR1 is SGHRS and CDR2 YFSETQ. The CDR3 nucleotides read TGCGCCAGCAGCCCGCAGCCACAGACCGTAGAGACCCAGTACTTC. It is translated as CASSPQPQTVETQYF.

This CDR3 is CASSPGAQETQYF. Here the CDR3 DNA reads TGTGCCAGCTCACCAGGGGCTCAAGAGACCCAGTACTTC. The chain links TRBV18 to TRBJ2-5, with D possibly TRBD1 on 5 matching bases. The CDR3 sequence is 13 residues long. Looked up from germline, CDR1 is KGHSH and CDR2 is LQKENI. V was pared by 2 bases and J by 2 bases, with 6 bases between.

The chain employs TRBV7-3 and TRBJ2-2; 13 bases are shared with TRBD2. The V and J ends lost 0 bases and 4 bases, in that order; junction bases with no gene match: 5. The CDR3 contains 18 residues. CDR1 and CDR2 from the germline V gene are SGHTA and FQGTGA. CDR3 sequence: CASSLTGLAGVFTGELFF. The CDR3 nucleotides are TGTGCCAGCAGCTTAACCGGACTAGCGGGGGTCTTCACCGGGGAGCTGTTTTTT. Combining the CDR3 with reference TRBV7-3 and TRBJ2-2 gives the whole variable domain GAGVSQTPSNKVTEKGKYVELRCDPISGHTALYWYRQSLGQGPEFLIYFQGTGAADDSGLPNDRFFAVRPEGSVSTLKIQRTERGDSAVYLCASSLTGLAGVFTGELFFGEGSRLTVL.

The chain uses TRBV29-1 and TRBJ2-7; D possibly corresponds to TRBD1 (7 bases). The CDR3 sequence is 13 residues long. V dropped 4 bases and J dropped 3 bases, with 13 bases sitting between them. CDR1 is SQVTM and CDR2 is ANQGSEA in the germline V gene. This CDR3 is CSVVGTAGYEQYF. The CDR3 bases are TGCAGCGTTGTAGGGACAGCGGGCTACGAGCAGTACTTC.

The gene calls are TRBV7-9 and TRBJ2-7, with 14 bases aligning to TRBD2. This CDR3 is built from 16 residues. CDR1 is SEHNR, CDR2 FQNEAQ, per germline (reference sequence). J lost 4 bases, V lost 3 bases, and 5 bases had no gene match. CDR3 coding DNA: TGTGCCAGCAGCTTGGGGACTAGCGGGGGTTCTTACGAGCAGTACTTC. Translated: CASSLGTSGGSYEQYF.

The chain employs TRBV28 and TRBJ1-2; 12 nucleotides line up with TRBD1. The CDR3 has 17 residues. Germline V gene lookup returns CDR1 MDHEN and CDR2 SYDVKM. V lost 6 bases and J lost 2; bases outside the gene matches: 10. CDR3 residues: CASSSSGTGGENYGYTF. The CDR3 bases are TGTGCCAGCAGCTCAAGTGGGACAGGGGGCGAAAACTATGGCTACACCTTC.

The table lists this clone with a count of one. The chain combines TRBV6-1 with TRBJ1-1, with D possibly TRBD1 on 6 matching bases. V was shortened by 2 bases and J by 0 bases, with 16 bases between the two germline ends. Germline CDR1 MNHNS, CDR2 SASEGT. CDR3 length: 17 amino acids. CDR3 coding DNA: TGTGCCAGCAGTGAAAGGGGGAGGGCTACCATGAACACTGAAGCTTTCTTT. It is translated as CASSERGRATMNTEAFF.

As DNA, the CDR3 is TGTGCCAGCAGTTACGACGGGGTTCCCATTTCACCCCTCCACTTT. It is translated as CASSYDGVPISPLHF. This rearrangement joins TRBV6-5 to TRBJ1-6, with D unresolved. Germline CDR1 is MNHEY and CDR2 is SVGAGI. CDR3 size: 15 residues. The V and J ends lost 2 bases and 9 bases respectively, with 14 bases between them.

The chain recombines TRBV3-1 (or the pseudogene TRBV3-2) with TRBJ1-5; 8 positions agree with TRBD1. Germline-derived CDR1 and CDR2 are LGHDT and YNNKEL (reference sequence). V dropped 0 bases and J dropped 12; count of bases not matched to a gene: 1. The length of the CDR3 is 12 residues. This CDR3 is CASSQDRGLQHF. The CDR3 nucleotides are TGTGCCAGCAGCCAAGACAGGGGGCTCCAGCATTTT.

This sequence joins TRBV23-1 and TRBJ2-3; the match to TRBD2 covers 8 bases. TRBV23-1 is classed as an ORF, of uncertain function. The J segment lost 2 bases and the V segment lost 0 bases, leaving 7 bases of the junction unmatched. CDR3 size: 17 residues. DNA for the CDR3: TGCGCCAGCAGTCAATCCTTCGCGGGGGGCATCACAGATACGCAGTATTTT. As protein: CASSQSFAGGITDTQYF.

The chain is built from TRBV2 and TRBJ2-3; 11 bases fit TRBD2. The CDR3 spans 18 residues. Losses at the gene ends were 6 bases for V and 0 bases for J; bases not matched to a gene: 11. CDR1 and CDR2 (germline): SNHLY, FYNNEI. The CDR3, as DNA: TGTGCCAGCAGACCACTAGCGGGGGCCTTTTATAGCACAGATACGCAGTATTTT. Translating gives CASRPLAGAFYSTDTQYF.